These 5 T cell receptor beta chains originate from one sample sequenced in a study of response to subunit inactivated influenza vaccine. TCRdb independently ran MiXCR on the RT-PCR reads; one entry per CDR3 protein. The sample holds roughly 500,000 distinct CDR3 sequences, 16% seen once. Sequences were derived from CD4+ T cells sorted from PBMCs, sampled 23 months after vaccination. The receptors were gathered from a man aged 50 to 75 who received an inactivated influenza vaccine.

This clonotype has more than one count but fewer than ten. The CDR3 DNA is TGTGCCAGCAGCTTGATTTCAGGTGGAGGGGAGACCCAGTACTTC. As protein: CASSLISGGGETQYF. The chain employs TRBV7-9 and TRBJ2-5; D may be TRBD2 (6 bases). The germline CDR1 and CDR2 sequences are SEHNR and FQNEAQ (reference sequence). Deletions cut 3 bases from V and 5 bases from J, with 16 bases between. The CDR3 contains 15 residues. Full variable domain (rest looked up from reference TRBV7-9 and TRBJ2-5): DTGVSQNPRHKITKRGQNVTFRCDPISEHNRLYWYRQTLGQGPEFLTYFQNEAQLEKSRLLSDRFSAERPKGSFSTLEIQRTEQGDSAMYLCASSLISGGGETQYFGPGTRLLVL.

With respect to this clonotype: At one boundary the junction diverges from the germline segment, which might be a read error. J is TRBJ2-4 and V is TRBV6-2 or TRBV6-3, with 7 bases fitting TRBD1. Germline CDR1 reads MNHEY; CDR2 reads SVGEGT. There are 12 residues in the CDR3. CDR3 sequence: CASSYSGGADNF. The CDR3 nucleotides are TGTGCCAGCAGTTACTCAGGGGGCGCGGATAACTTC.

This sequence joins TRBV5-1 and TRBJ2-1; D is unresolved. The CDR3 totals 13 residues. V was trimmed by 4 bases and J by 10 bases, leaving 15 bases between them. CDR1 SGHRS and CDR2 YFSETQ come from the germline V gene. In DNA form, the CDR3 reads TGCGCCAGCAGCCTGAACCTGGAAGAGGAGCAGTTCTTC. Translated: CASSLNLEEEQFF. Filled out from reference TRBV5-1 and TRBJ2-1, the complete variable domain reads KAGVTQTPRYLIKTRGQQVTLSCSPISGHRSVSWYQQTPGQGLQFLFEYFSETQRNKGNFPGRFSGRQFSNSRSEMNVSTLELGDSALYLCASSLNLEEEQFFGPGTRLTVL.

Ten or more counts support this clonotype. The chain links TRBV10-3 to TRBJ2-5; D not certain. V lost 6 bases to trimming and J lost 7 bases, with 12 bases between them. This CDR3 region has 12 residues. Looked up from germline, CDR1 is ENHRY and CDR2 is SYGVKD. The CDR3 DNA sequence: TGTGCCATCAGGCCCGAGACTGGGACCCAGTACTTC. Residues: CAIRPETGTQYF.

Only a few counts were recorded for this clonotype. This CDR3 reads CSVDPQPPYNEQFF. The DNA of the CDR3 is TGCAGCGTTGACCCTCAGCCCCCCTACAATGAGCAGTTCTTC. The chain employs TRBV29-1 and TRBJ2-1, with no clear D. V dropped 3 bases and J dropped 2 bases, with 11 bases sitting between them. CDR3 size: 14 residues. Per germline, CDR1 SQVTM and CDR2 ANQGSEA.